This TCR beta chain derives from a study of cytomegalovirus exposure and HLA in healthy donors. As for the study in general: The use of the same platform for the approximately 130 validation repertoires and the roughly 700 first-cohort repertoires was reported by a later analysis. Study-wide findings and caveats: Cytomegalovirus association was listed for under 200 TCR beta chains. With high specificity and sensitivity, the classifier reportedly diagnosed cytomegalovirus status.

With 6 bases clipped from V and 4 bases from J, the junction kept 8 bases outside the gene matches. The CDR3 consists of 15 residues. Germline CDR1 and CDR2: MGHDK and SYGVNS. This clone occurred a few times. Its target is unknown. Only in-frame clones appear in the TCRdb table, and some are missing; sequencing was by immunoSEQ multiplex PCR. The sample yields about 180,000 clones, 85% to 90% seen once. The sequenced material came from PBMCs. This receptor was taken from a woman under 40 in good health and CMV-seronegative. The chain uses TRBV25-1 and TRBJ2-2, with 7 bases matching TRBD1. The CDR3: CASRPEGQLTGELFF. CDR3 DNA: TGTGCCAGCAGACCAGAGGGACAGCTCACCGGGGAGCTGTTTTTT. Full variable domain (missing parts from reference TRBV25-1 and TRBJ2-2): EADIYQTPRYLVIGTGKKITLECSQTMGHDKMYWYQQDPGMELHLIHYSYGVNSTEKGDLSSESTVSRIRTEHFPLTLESARPSHTSQYLCASRPEGQLTGELFFGEGSRLTVL.